Listed below are T cell receptor beta chains from one sample, sequenced in a study of blood T cell repertoires in COVID-19. Repertoires were generated with immunoSEQ multiplex PCR, while TCRdb's copy carries only in-frame clones and drops some. The profile shows roughly 250,000 clones, about 86% of them singletons. Sequencing was performed on peripheral blood. The receptors here all came from a man aged 50-60 years with active or convalescent COVID-19. Each CDR3 is given without its conserved first and last residue. Fields, in order: V gene, CDR3 protein.

v_call: TRBV3-1/TRBV3-2
cdr3_aa: ASSPRLAGAQGYNEQF

v_call: TRBV29-1
cdr3_aa: SVVGAGNTEAF

v_call: TRBV30
cdr3_aa: AWSFGQSNQPQH

v_call: TRBV19
cdr3_aa: ASSIIGRGEAF

v_call: TRBV4-3
cdr3_aa: ASSQDARGYEQY

v_call: TRBV5-5
cdr3_aa: ASTLFEGRGVNGYT

v_call: TRBV5-1
cdr3_aa: ASSLAPRQGKTEAF

v_call: TRBV4-3
cdr3_aa: ASSQDNGGASDTQY

v_call: TRBV10-2
cdr3_aa: ASSEWRGRGDTQY

v_call: TRBV11-2
cdr3_aa: ASSLGTGWAGELF

v_call: TRBV3-1/TRBV3-2
cdr3_aa: ASSPDRRGTDTQY

v_call: TRBV6-1
cdr3_aa: ASSERQVREKLF

v_call: TRBV7-9
cdr3_aa: ASSAYRGEQY

v_call: TRBV29-1
cdr3_aa: SVLVGYGYT

v_call: TRBV7-9
cdr3_aa: ASSLIANTGELF

v_call: TRBV19
cdr3_aa: ASSIDLRSGANVLT

v_call: TRBV4-3
cdr3_aa: ASSQEAVSSLYEQY

v_call: TRBV4-3
cdr3_aa: ASSQDFSRRDQPQH

v_call: TRBV28
cdr3_aa: ASSLGGGWYEQY

v_call: TRBV21-1
cdr3_aa: AYEAGELF

v_call: TRBV9
cdr3_aa: ASSSRRGEAF

v_call: TRBV18
cdr3_aa: ASSQRPGQDNQPQH

v_call: TRBV6-2/TRBV6-3
cdr3_aa: ASSLRGGTEAF

v_call: TRBV9
cdr3_aa: ASNAGGNSGANVLT

v_call: TRBV28
cdr3_aa: ASSFSRSSGNTIY

v_call: TRBV15
cdr3_aa: ATSRDLGAGYGYT

v_call: TRBV19
cdr3_aa: ASSITGTTGELF

v_call: TRBV19
cdr3_aa: ASSIEMGAWGEQF

v_call: TRBV6-5
cdr3_aa: ASSYTGTGSEAF

v_call: TRBV9
cdr3_aa: ASSVRVDYGYT

v_call: TRBV7-6
cdr3_aa: ASSLLQGAYTGELF

v_call: TRBV5-1
cdr3_aa: ASSPGLAGDNEQF

v_call: TRBV7-2
cdr3_aa: ASSLGGRGNTIY

v_call: TRBV4-2
cdr3_aa: ASSQDVTGASYGYT

v_call: TRBV6-1
cdr3_aa: ASSESGGVGNTIY